These 15 T cell receptor beta chains were all obtained from the same sample, sequenced in a study of low-dose radiotherapy and immunotherapy resistance in tumors. Indicated time point: after trial treatment. The treatment is: LDRT plus nivolumab, ipilimumab, low-dose cyclophosphamide and aspirin (RACIN trial). First-strand cDNA relied on TRAV- and TRBV-specific primers spanning alpha and beta chains. Both a constant-region primer and a V-primer adapter served to amplify TCRs across 15 to 25 PCR cycles. TCRdb itself ran the reads through MiXCR, one entry per CDR3 protein. The sample yields 35,000 to 50,000 distinct CDR3 sequences, roughly 20% seen once. This specimen consisted of PBMCs, obtained after low-dose radiotherapy plus immunotherapy. These TCRs come from a female donor with ovarian cancer.

In its sample, this clonotype was seen many times. Here the CDR3 reads CASSLNRAYEQYF. The CDR3 bases are TGTGCCAGCAGTTTGAACAGAGCCTACGAGCAGTACTTC. The rearrangement joins TRBV12-3 or TRBV12-4 to TRBJ2-7; D is unclear. V lost 3 bases to trimming and J lost 2 bases, with 8 bases between them. The CDR3 consists of 13 residues.

The gene calls are TRBV4-3 and TRBJ2-2; tentatively, D is TRBD1 or TRBD2 (6 bases each). CDR3 length: 15 amino acids. Trimming pared 3 bases from V and 7 bases from J, leaving 15 bases between. CDR1 and CDR2 (germline): LGHNA, YSLEER. The CDR3 loop is CASSQRGERSGELFF. CDR3 DNA sequence: TGCGCCAGCAGCCAGAGGGGGGAACGAAGCGGGGAGCTGTTTTTT.

A remark on this clonotype: It is likely a read error: a sequence one base away is far more abundant. The V call is TRBV5-1, the J call TRBJ2-1; D ambiguous. The CDR3 is made up of 14 amino acids. V gave up 4 bases and J gave up 10 bases, with 18 bases separating them. Per the germline V gene, CDR1 is SGHRS and CDR2 is YFSETQ. CDR3 bases: TGCGCCAGCAGCCTCGACCGTCGCTCCTACGAGCAGTTCTTC. Protein sequence: CASSLDRRSYEQFF.

This clonotype has a count of ten or more. CDR3 region: CASSPYGAQNTEAFF. CDR3 nucleotide sequence: TGTGCCAGCAGCCCTTACGGGGCTCAAAACACTGAAGCTTTCTTT. The chain recombines TRBV3-1 with TRBJ1-1, with a possible D match to TRBD1 (5 bases). Trimming took off 4 bases at V and 2 bases at J, with 14 bases between the two ends. Germline V CDR1 and CDR2: LGHDT, YNNKEL (reference sequence). CDR3 length: 15 residues.

There are many counts of this clonotype. The rearrangement uses TRBV3-1 and TRBJ2-3, with TRBD2 identical over 7 bases. The CDR3 runs to 14 residues. V dropped 6 bases and J dropped 0; count of bases not matched to a gene: 3. Looked up from germline, CDR1 is LGHDT and CDR2 is YNNKEL (reference sequence). The CDR3 coding sequence is TGTGCCAGCAGTTATAGCGGGAGCACAGATACGCAGTATTTT. Translated: CASSYSGSTDTQYF.

The table lists this clonotype with many counts. The chain has TRBV27 and TRBJ2-1; D might be TRBD2 (5 bases). This CDR3 contains 14 residues. Germline V gene sequence: CDR1 MNHEY, CDR2 SMNVEV (reference sequence). V was shortened by 3 bases and J by 7 bases, with 13 bases between the two germline ends. CDR3 residues: CASSFGLQRNEQFF. CDR3 nucleotide sequence: TGTGCCAGCAGTTTCGGACTCCAGCGGAATGAGCAGTTCTTC.

Ten or more counts support this clonotype. CDR3: CSVAGEESSGNTIYF. CDR3 coding DNA: TGCAGCGTTGCGGGAGAGGAGAGCTCTGGAAACACCATATATTTT. The chain joins TRBV29-1 to TRBJ1-3; D call uncertain. This CDR3 contains 15 residues. Trimming shortened V by 4 bases and J by 0 bases, and 13 bases separated the two germline ends. Looked up from germline, CDR1 is SQVTM and CDR2 is ANQGSEA.

This clonotype appeared a few times. The genes are TRBV18 and TRBJ1-1; 8 bases are a match to TRBD1. The junction had 11 bases not matched to a gene; V was cut back by 4 bases and J by 4 bases. The CDR3 is made up of 16 amino acids. From germline, CDR1 is KGHSH and CDR2 LQKENI. The CDR3: CASSLPGQDSFTEAFF. CDR3 nucleotides: TGTGCCAGCTCACTACCGGGACAGGACTCCTTCACTGAAGCTTTCTTT.

This clonotype was counted many times. The chain carries TRBV9 and TRBJ1-1; no firm D call. CDR1 and CDR2 from the germline V gene are SGDLS and YYNGEE. V gave up 4 bases and J gave up 1 base, with 11 bases separating them. This CDR3 is 14 amino acids long. CDR3 in amino acids: CASSPTVANTEAFF. The CDR3 region has the DNA TGTGCCAGCAGCCCAACAGTGGCGAACACTGAAGCTTTCTTT.

Ten or more counts support this clonotype. J is TRBJ2-7 and V is TRBV18; tentatively, D is TRBD1 (6 bases). Trimming cost V 6 bases and J 3 bases, with 9 bases left between them. CDR3 size: 12 residues. The germline gives CDR1 KGHSH, CDR2 LQKENI. CDR3 in amino acids: CASSSRGYEQYF. In DNA, the CDR3 is TGTGCCAGCTCTTCCAGGGGCTACGAGCAGTACTTC.

This clonotype is medium-sized. The CDR3 protein is CASSPPSTSGSGIEQFF. The CDR3 DNA reads as TGTGCCAGCAGTCCGCCCTCGACTAGCGGGAGTGGGATTGAGCAGTTCTTC. The rearrangement uses TRBV6-2 or TRBV6-3 and TRBJ2-1; 12 bases are a match to TRBD2. The V gene's germline CDR1 is MNHEY and CDR2 SVGEGT. With V trimmed by 5 bases and J by 9 bases, 14 bases remained unmatched. CDR3 length: 17 residues.

The rearrangement joins TRBV6-4 to TRBJ2-3; D possibly corresponds to TRBD2 (6 bases). This CDR3 has 15 residues. Germline V gives CDR1 MRHNA, CDR2 SNTAGT. V lost 6 bases, J lost 2 bases, and 15 bases lay in between. The CDR3 loop is CASRRDPTYTDTQYF. The DNA of the CDR3 is TGTGCCAGCAGGCGGGACCCAACCTACACAGATACGCAGTATTTT.

This clonotype was recorded many times. The DNA of the CDR3 is TGCGCCAGCAGCTTGGACAGGGAAGGCACCGGGGAGCTGTTTTTT. Protein: CASSLDREGTGELFF. V usage is TRBV5-1 and J usage is TRBJ2-2; TRBD1 is a possible D gene (6 bases). Trimming took off 0 bases at V and 4 bases at J, with 10 bases between the two ends. The germline V gene has CDR1 SGHRS and CDR2 YFSETQ. The CDR3 loop spans 15 amino acids.

In its sample, this clonotype was seen many times. This chain connects TRBV5-1 to TRBJ1-4; no firm D call. Trimming left V 4 bases short and J 7 bases short, with 20 bases between. CDR3 size: 16 residues. Germline-derived CDR1 and CDR2 are SGHRS and YFSETQ. The CDR3 nucleotides read TGCGCCAGCAGCAGGAACCGGGCCGAGGTGGGTGAAAAACTGTTTTTT. It yields the protein CASSRNRAEVGEKLFF.

The rearrangement links TRBV28 to TRBJ2-1; 8 bases are a match to TRBD2. The junction had 13 bases not matched to a gene; V was cut back by 7 bases and J by 5 bases. Germline CDR1 is MDHEN and CDR2 is SYDVKM. This CDR3 region has 16 residues. CDR3 loop: CASISLTSEYNNEQFF. The CDR3 bases are TGTGCCAGCATATCTTTGACTAGCGAGTACAACAATGAGCAGTTCTTC.